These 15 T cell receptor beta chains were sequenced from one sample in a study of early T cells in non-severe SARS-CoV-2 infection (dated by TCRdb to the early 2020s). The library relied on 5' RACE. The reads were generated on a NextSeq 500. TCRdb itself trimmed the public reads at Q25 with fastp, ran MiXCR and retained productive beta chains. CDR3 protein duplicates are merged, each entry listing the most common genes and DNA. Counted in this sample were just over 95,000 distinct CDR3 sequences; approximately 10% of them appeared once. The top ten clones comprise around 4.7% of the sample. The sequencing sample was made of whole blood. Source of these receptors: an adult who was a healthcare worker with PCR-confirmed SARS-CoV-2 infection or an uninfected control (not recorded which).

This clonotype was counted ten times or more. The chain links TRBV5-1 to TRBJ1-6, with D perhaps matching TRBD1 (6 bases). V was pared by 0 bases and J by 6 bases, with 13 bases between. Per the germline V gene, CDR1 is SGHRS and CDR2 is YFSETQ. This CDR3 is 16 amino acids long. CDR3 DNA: TGCGCCAGCAGCTTGGGCAGGGGCGCATTTAATTCACCCCTCCACTTT. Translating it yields CASSLGRGAFNSPLHF. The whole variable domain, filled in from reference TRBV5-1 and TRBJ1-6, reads KAGVTQTPRYLIKTRGQQVTLSCSPISGHRSVSWYQQTPGQGLQFLFEYFSETQRNKGNFPGRFSGRQFSNSRSEMNVSTLELGDSALYLCASSLGRGAFNSPLHFGNGTRLTVT.

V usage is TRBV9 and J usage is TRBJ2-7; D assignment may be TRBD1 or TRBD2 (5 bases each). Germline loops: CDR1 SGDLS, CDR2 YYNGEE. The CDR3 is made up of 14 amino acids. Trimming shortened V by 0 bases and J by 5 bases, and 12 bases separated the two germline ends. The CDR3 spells CASSVGDDPDEQYF. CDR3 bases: TGTGCCAGCAGCGTAGGGGACGACCCGGACGAGCAGTACTTC.

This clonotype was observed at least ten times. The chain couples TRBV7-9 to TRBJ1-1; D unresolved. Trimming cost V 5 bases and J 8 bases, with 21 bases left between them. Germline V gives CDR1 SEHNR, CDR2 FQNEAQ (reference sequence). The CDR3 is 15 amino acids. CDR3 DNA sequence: TGTGCCAGCAGCCCACAGACAACACTCGTCTCGGAAGCTTTCTTT. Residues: CASSPQTTLVSEAFF.

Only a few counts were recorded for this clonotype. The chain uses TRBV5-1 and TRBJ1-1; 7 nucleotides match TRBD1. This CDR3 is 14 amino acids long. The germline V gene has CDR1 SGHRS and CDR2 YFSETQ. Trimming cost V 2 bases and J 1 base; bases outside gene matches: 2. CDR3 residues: CASSLDRENTEAFF. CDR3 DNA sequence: TGCGCCAGCAGCTTAGACAGGGAGAACACTGAAGCTTTCTTT.

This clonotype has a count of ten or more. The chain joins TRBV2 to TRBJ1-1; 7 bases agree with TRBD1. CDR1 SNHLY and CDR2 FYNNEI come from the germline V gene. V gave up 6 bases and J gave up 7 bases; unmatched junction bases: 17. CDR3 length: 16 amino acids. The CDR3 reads CASRAEGGALGGEAFF. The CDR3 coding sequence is TGTGCCAGCAGGGCGGAAGGGGGCGCCCTGGGAGGTGAAGCTTTCTTT.

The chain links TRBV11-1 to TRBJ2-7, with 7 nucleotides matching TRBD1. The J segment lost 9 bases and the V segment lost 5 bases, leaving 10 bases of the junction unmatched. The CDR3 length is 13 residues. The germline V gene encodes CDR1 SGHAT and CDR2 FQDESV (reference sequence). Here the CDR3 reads CASSQGQVFGQYF. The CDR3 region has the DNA TGTGCCAGCAGCCAAGGACAGGTTTTCGGGCAGTACTTC.

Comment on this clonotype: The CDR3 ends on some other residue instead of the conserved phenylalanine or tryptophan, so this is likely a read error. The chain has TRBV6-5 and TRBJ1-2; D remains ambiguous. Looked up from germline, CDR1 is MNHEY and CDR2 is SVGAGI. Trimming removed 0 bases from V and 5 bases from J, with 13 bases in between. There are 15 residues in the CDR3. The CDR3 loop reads CASSYSSGPRYGYTY. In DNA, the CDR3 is TGTGCCAGCAGTTACTCCTCCGGGCCACGGTATGGCTACACCTAC.

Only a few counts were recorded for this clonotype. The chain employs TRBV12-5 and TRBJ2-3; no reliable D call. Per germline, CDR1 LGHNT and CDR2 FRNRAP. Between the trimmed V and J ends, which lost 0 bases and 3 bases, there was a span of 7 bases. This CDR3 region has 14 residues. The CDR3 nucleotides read TGTGCTAGTGGTTTGGTCACCATAACAGATACGCAGTATTTT. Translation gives CASGLVTITDTQYF.

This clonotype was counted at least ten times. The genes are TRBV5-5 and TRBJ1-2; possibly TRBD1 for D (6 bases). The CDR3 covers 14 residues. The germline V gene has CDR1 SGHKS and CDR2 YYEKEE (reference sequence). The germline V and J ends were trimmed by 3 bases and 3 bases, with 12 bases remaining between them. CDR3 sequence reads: CASSSTPGDYGYTF. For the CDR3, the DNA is TGTGCCAGCAGCTCAACTCCAGGGGACTATGGCTACACCTTC.

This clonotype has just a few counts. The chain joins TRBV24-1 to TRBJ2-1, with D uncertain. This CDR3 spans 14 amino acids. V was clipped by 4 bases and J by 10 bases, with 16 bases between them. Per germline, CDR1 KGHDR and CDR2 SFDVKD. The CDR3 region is CATSDPAAVREQFF. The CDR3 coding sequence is TGTGCCACCAGTGACCCCGCGGCCGTTCGAGAGCAGTTCTTC.

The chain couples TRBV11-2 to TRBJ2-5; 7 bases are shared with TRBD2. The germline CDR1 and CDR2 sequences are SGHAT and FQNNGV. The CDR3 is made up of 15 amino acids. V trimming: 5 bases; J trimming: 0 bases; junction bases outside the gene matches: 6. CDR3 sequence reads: CASSPAGEYQETQYF. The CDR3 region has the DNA TGTGCCAGCAGCCCCGCGGGGGAGTACCAAGAGACCCAGTACTTC.

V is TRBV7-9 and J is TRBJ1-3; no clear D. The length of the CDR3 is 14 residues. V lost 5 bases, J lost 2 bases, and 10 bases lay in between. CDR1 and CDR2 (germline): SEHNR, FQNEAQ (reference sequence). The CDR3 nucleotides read TGTGCCAGCAGCCCCCCCGCGGCTGGAAACACCATATATTTT. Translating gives CASSPPAAGNTIYF.

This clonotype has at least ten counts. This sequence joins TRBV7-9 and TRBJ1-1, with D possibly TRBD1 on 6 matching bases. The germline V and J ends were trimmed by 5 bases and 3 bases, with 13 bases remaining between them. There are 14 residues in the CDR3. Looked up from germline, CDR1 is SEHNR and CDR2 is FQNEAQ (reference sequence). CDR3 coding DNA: TGTGCCAGCAGCGGGGGACACCTAGACACTGAAGCTTTCTTT. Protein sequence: CASSGGHLDTEAFF.

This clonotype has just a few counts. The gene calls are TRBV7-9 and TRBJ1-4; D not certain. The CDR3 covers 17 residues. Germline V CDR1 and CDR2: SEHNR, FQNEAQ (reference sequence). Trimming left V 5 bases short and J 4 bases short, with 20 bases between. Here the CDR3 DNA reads TGTGCCAGCAGCCCTTACGACGGCGGTCCCCTTAATGAAAAACTGTTTTTT. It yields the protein CASSPYDGGPLNEKLFF.

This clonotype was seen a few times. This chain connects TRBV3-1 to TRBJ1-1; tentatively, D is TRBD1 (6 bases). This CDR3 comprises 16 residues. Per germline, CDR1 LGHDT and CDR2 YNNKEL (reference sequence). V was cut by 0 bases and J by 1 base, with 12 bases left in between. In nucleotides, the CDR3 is TGTGCCAGCAGCCAAGAGTTCGGGGGGCGGAACACTGAAGCTTTCTTT. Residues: CASSQEFGGRNTEAFF.